The source of this TCR beta chain is a study of Graves' ophthalmopathy and Graves' hyperthyroidism. A word on this clonotype: Its antigen is not known. One end of the junction does not line up with germline, which may come from a read error.

Looked up from germline, CDR1 is KGHDR and CDR2 is SFDVKD. This CDR3 is 17 amino acids long. Overall study results and limits: In blood appeared most of the expanded thyroid clonotypes whose frequency exceeded 0.001.

RNA transcripts were the template, and TCR beta CDR3 regions were amplified from them. The library came from an HTBI-primed first-round RT-PCR and a second-round multiplex PCR. TCRdb reprocessed the multiplex PCR reads with MiXCR, giving one entry per CDR3 protein. The table records hundreds of thousands of distinct CDR3 sequences, 35% to 50% of them present only once. The receptor was derived from an adult man with Graves' ophthalmopathy. The sequenced sample consisted of peripheral blood. The chain uses TRBV24-1 and TRBJ1-2; the match to TRBD1 covers 11 bases. CDR3 in DNA: TGTGCCAGCAGTTACTCGGGACAGGGGGGAGGGAAGAATGGCTACACCTTC. Amino acid sequence: CASSYSGQGGGKNGYTF.